The rows below give T cell receptor beta chains drawn from one sample of a study of cytomegalovirus exposure and HLA in healthy donors. The data were produced by immunoSEQ multiplex PCR, yet TCRdb's version contains in-frame clones alone and is incomplete. The data contain around 70,000 clones, about 89% of them singletons. Sequenced material: PBMCs. The receptors come from a man aged 18 to 29 in good health and CMV-seronegative. CDR3s include the opening cysteine and the closing phenylalanine or tryptophan. The order of the fields is clone size, D gene, J gene, V gene, CDR3 protein, CDR3 DNA. D genes are given only for firm matches. Clone size is not always given. Where it is, it says once, few, many or a class for expanded clones.

once . TRBJ1-5 TRBV5-1 CASSRGPDQPQHF TGCGCCAGCAGCAGGGGCCCGGATCAGCCCCAGCATTTT
. . TRBJ1-3 TRBV15 CATALGGLEGNTIYF TGTGCCACCGCATTGGGGGGGCTCGAGGGAAACACCATATATTTT
. . TRBJ2-1 TRBV19 CASSGAINEQFF TGTGCCAGTAGTGGGGCCATCAATGAGCAGTTCTTC
. . TRBJ2-7 TRBV6-5 CASSYSNRDYEQYF TGTGCCAGCAGTTACTCGAACCGGGACTACGAGCAGTACTTC
. TRBD2 TRBJ2-7 TRBV7-9 CASSSGLAGGFDYEQYF TGTGCCAGCAGCTCTGGACTAGCGGGAGGTTTTGATTACGAGCAGTACTTC
. . TRBJ2-7 TRBV11-1 CASSVHRASYEQYF TGTGCCAGCAGCGTACACAGGGCATCCTACGAGCAGTACTTC
. . TRBJ1-3 TRBV29-1 CSVEGSAHSGNTIYF TGCAGCGTTGAAGGGAGTGCCCACTCTGGAAACACCATATATTTT
. . TRBJ2-7 TRBV18 CASSGYTTYEQYF TGTGCCAGCTCAGGCTATACTACCTACGAGCAGTACTTC
once . TRBJ2-5 TRBV20-1 CSARPTETQYF TGCAGTGCTAGACCTACAGAGACCCAGTACTTC
. TRBD1 TRBJ1-5 TRBV30 CAWSGQGNQPQHF TGTGCCTGGAGTGGACAGGGGAATCAGCCCCAGCATTTT
. TRBD1 TRBJ1-4 TRBV7-9 CASSLQGGSEKLFF TGTGCCAGCAGCTTACAGGGGGGTAGTGAAAAACTGTTTTTT
. TRBD2 TRBJ2-2 TRBV15 CATSREVVAGRTGELFF TGTGCCACCAGCAGAGAGGTAGTAGCGGGACGCACCGGGGAGCTGTTTTTT
. TRBD1 TRBJ1-1 TRBV7-2 CASSLAGTGMNTEAFF TGTGCCAGCAGCTTAGCCGGGACAGGAATGAACACTGAAGCTTTCTTT
. . TRBJ1-1 TRBV5-4 CASSKDSNMNTEAFF TGTGCCAGCAGCAAGGACTCCAACATGAACACTGAAGCTTTCTTT
. TRBD1 TRBJ1-5 TRBV7-2 CASSLAQGAHQPQHF TGTGCCAGCAGCTTAGCGCAGGGGGCCCATCAGCCCCAGCATTTT
. TRBD1 TRBJ1-1 TRBV28 CASSLSGGSEAFF TGTGCCAGCAGTTTGTCAGGGGGCTCTGAAGCTTTCTTT
. TRBD1 TRBJ2-7 TRBV7-8 CASIPGDTGVLEQYF TGTGCCAGCATCCCCGGCGATACAGGGGTACTCGAGCAGTACTTC
. TRBD2 TRBJ2-3 TRBV15 CATSLGTSAYTDTQYF TGTGCCACCAGCCTAGGGACTAGCGCATACACAGATACGCAGTATTTT
. TRBD2 TRBJ2-7 TRBV9 CASSVDGRASYEQYF TGTGCCAGCAGCGTAGACGGGAGGGCCTCCTACGAGCAGTACTTC
. TRBD2 TRBJ2-5 TRBV11-3 CASSSSQRSSGVETQYF TGTGCCAGCAGCTCCTCCCAGAGGTCTAGCGGGGTGGAGACCCAGTACTTC
. . TRBJ2-7 TRBV4-3 CASSQELGGGYEQYF TGCGCCAGCAGCCAAGAGCTAGGGGGGGGCTACGAGCAGTACTTC
. . TRBJ2-3 TRBV7-3 CASSLQTGSTDTQYF TGTGCCAGCAGCTTACAAACAGGTAGCACAGATACGCAGTATTTT
. TRBD2 TRBJ2-3 TRBV6-6 CASRASGGFADTQYF TGTGCCAGCAGGGCTAGCGGGGGGTTCGCAGATACGCAGTATTTT
. TRBD2 TRBJ2-7 TRBV2 CASSVTGLASYEQYF TGTGCCAGCAGCGTTACGGGACTAGCCTCCTACGAGCAGTACTTC
. . TRBJ1-1 TRBV5-1 CASSTQTGNTEAFF TGCGCCAGCAGCACCCAGACAGGCAACACTGAAGCTTTCTTT
few . TRBJ2-4 TRBV4-3 CASSRGGQASGAKNIQYF TGCGCCAGCAGCCGCGGAGGGCAAGCGTCTGGCGCCAAAAACATTCAGTACTTC
. TRBD1 TRBJ2-5 TRBV11-2 CASLRGAGQGVTETQYF TGTGCCAGCCTAAGGGGGGCGGGACAGGGGGTCACGGAGACCCAGTACTTC
. TRBD1 TRBJ2-2 TRBV7-9 CASSRKTGTGDRTGELFF TGTGCCAGCAGCCGTAAAACCGGGACAGGGGATCGCACCGGGGAGCTGTTTTTT
. TRBD1 TRBJ2-7 TRBV7-2 CASSWLGQGKYDEQYF TGTGCCAGCAGCTGGCTGGGACAGGGGAAATACGACGAGCAGTACTTC
. TRBD1 TRBJ2-2 TRBV28 CASSFQGAGTGELFF TGTGCCAGCAGTTTTCAGGGGGCGGGCACCGGGGAGCTGTTTTTT
. . TRBJ1-1 TRBV19 CASSELGGAGTEAFF TGTGCCAGTAGTGAGCTTGGAGGGGCGGGCACTGAAGCTTTCTTT
. . TRBJ1-2 TRBV15 CATSRDRGTQPYGYTF TGTGCCACCAGCAGAGACAGGGGTACTCAGCCCTATGGCTACACCTTC
. . TRBJ1-1 TRBV4-2 CASNRAGNTEAFF TGTGCCAGCAACCGCGCAGGGAACACTGAAGCTTTCTTT
once TRBD2 TRBJ2-3 TRBV5-4 CASSAGLAGVTDTQYF TGTGCCAGCAGCGCGGGACTAGCGGGAGTTACAGATACGCAGTATTTT
. TRBD2 TRBJ2-7 TRBV4-3 CASSQATSGTLSYEQYF TGCGCCAGCAGCCAAGCTACTAGCGGGACCCTTTCCTACGAGCAGTACTTC
. . TRBJ1-2 TRBV6-1 CASSVGGRVYGYTF TGTGCCAGCAGTGTCGGAGGGAGGGTCTATGGCTACACCTTC
. . TRBJ2-4 TRBV30 CAWSVQRSGVINIQYF TGTGCCTGGAGTGTACAAAGGTCGGGAGTAATAAACATTCAGTACTTC